This T cell receptor (beta chain) was recovered during a study of cytotoxic CD8 clonotypes in ibrutinib-treated CLL. Study observations and caveats: Public clonotypes were seen rarely and were contracted or stable on treatment. Whereas clonality rose at ibrutinib response, it declined toward baseline at progression.

The method was immunoSEQ multiplex PCR; TCRdb's version includes in-frame clones alone and lacks a portion of them. This sample has some 130,000 clones, with about 78% found just once. Trimming took 3 bases from V and 3 from J; bases not matched to a gene: 4. This CDR3 comprises 13 residues. CDR1 is GTSNPN, CDR2 SVGIG, per germline (reference sequence). Library input was roughly 1.9 micrograms of DNA from cryopreserved PBMCs. With respect to this clone: Its antigen is unidentified.

Source: PBMCs, taken after 24 months of ibrutinib treatment. This receptor was taken from a human donor with chronic lymphocytic leukemia. The chain employs TRBV30 and TRBJ1-1; 7 bases align to TRBD1. The DNA for the CDR3 is TGTGCCTGGAGCCCCCAGGGGGACACTGAAGCTTTCTTT. It translates to CAWSPQGDTEAFF.